Listed below are T cell receptor beta chains from one sample, sequenced in a study of CD8+ T cells in alopecia areata. Clones were sequenced by immunoSEQ multiplex PCR, and TCRdb holds only the in-frame ones, with some missing. The sample yields 150,000 to 200,000 clones, 50% to 75% seen once. The sample was CD4+ T cells sorted from blood, taken at week 0. Receptors originate from a human donor with alopecia areata. Each CDR3 is given with its conserved first and last residue. The order of the fields is V gene, CDR3 length, clone size, J gene, D gene, CDR3 protein, CDR3 DNA. D genes are given only for firm matches. The listing skips clone size in some rows; elsewhere it reads once, few, many or a size class.

TRBV29-1	13	-	TRBJ2-5	-	CSVGSPAQETQYF	TGCAGCGTTGGGTCCCCAGCCCAAGAGACCCAGTACTTC
TRBV10-3	15	-	TRBJ1-2	TRBD1	CAISESLTGNYGYTF	TGTGCCATCAGTGAGTCCTTGACAGGGAACTATGGCTACACCTTC
TRBV4-1	14	few	TRBJ1-6	TRBD1	CASSQGRGRSPLHF	TGCGCCAGCAGCCAAGGGAGGGGGCGGTCACCCCTCCACTTT
TRBV4-1	16	-	TRBJ2-1	-	CASRRPGRGSYNEQFF	TGCGCCAGCAGGAGACCGGGACGAGGCTCCTACAATGAGCAGTTCTTC
TRBV19	13	-	TRBJ2-3	-	CASSIGGTDTQYF	TGTGCCAGTAGTATAGGGGGCACAGATACGCAGTATTTT
TRBV18	12	-	TRBJ2-4	-	CASSPAGNIQYF	TGTGCCAGCTCACCCGCGGGAAACATTCAGTACTTC
TRBV19	12	-	TRBJ1-2	-	CASRISAAGYTF	TGTGCCAGTAGGATCAGCGCAGCGGGCTACACCTTC
TRBV20-1	11	-	TRBJ2-5	-	CSASKQETQYF	TGCAGTGCGAGCAAACAAGAGACCCAGTACTTC
TRBV6-1	13	-	TRBJ1-6	-	CASSEAGDSPLHF	TGTGCCAGCAGTGAAGCGGGCGATTCACCCCTCCACTTT
TRBV7-2	16	-	TRBJ1-5	-	CASSLAGVGYPQPQHF	TGTGCCAGCAGCTTAGCGGGGGTTGGCTACCCTCAGCCCCAGCATTTT
TRBV10-3	13	-	TRBJ1-2	-	CAISWDSNYGYTF	TGTGCCATCAGCTGGGATTCTAACTATGGCTACACCTTC
TRBV2	14	-	TRBJ2-4	-	CASHGGVAKNIQYF	TGTGCCAGCCACGGTGGGGTGGCCAAAAACATTCAGTACTTC
TRBV7-9	14	-	TRBJ2-7	-	CASSLYGRVGEQYF	TGTGCCAGCAGCTTATACGGTAGGGTTGGCGAGCAGTACTTC
TRBV29-1	14	few	TRBJ2-7	-	CSVGGGRGAYEQYF	TGCAGCGTTGGAGGGGGGCGGGGAGCCTACGAGCAGTACTTC
TRBV4-2	17	-	TRBJ2-3	TRBD2	CASSQDSGGAVADTQYF	TGTGCCAGCAGCCAAGATAGCGGGGGGGCGGTTGCAGATACGCAGTATTTT
TRBV30	13	-	TRBJ1-1	TRBD1	CAWSTGENTEAFF	TGTGCCTGGAGTACAGGGGAGAACACTGAAGCTTTCTTT
TRBV6-6	15	few	TRBJ2-2	-	CASSYSAMNTGELFF	TGTGCCAGCAGTTACTCAGCGATGAACACCGGGGAGCTGTTTTTT
TRBV6-6	14	-	TRBJ1-2	-	CASSQQGPNYGYTF	TGTGCCAGCAGTCAACAGGGTCCTAACTATGGCTACACCTTC
TRBV30	13	-	TRBJ2-5	-	CAWSVRGRETQYF	TGTGCCTGGAGTGTACGCGGAAGGGAGACCCAGTACTTC
TRBV30	11	-	TRBJ1-1	-	CAWMETFEAFF	TGTGCCTGGATGGAGACCTTTGAAGCTTTCTTT
TRBV30	12	-	TRBJ1-1	-	CAWSRRGLEAFF	TGTGCCTGGAGCCGCAGGGGTCTTGAAGCTTTCTTT
TRBV7-9	12	-	TRBJ2-2	-	CASSLDTGELFF	TGTGCCAGCAGCTTAGATACCGGGGAGCTGTTTTTT
TRBV30	10	-	TRBJ1-2	-	CAWMGDGYTF	TGTGCCTGGATGGGGGACGGCTACACCTTC
TRBV29-1	13	-	TRBJ1-1	-	CSVEDLSARLAFF	TGCAGCGTTGAAGATCTGAGTGCCAGATTGGCTTTCTTT
TRBV30	14	-	TRBJ2-6	-	CAWRRDRARDVLTF	TGTGCCTGGAGGCGGGACCGAGCTCGCGACGTCCTGACTTTC
TRBV2	13	-	TRBJ1-2	TRBD1	CASSNDRGEGYTF	TGTGCCAGCAGTAATGACAGGGGAGAGGGCTACACCTTC
TRBV4-1	11	few	TRBJ2-7	-	CASSQDHTQYF	TGCGCCAGCAGCCAAGATCATACGCAGTACTTC